This T cell receptor (beta chain) was recorded in a study of blood T cell repertoires in COVID-19. The wider study: The origin of the acute and convalescent COVID-19 samples was the United States, Italy and Spain. PBMCs, B-cell-depleted T cells, or T cells were the source of the cDNA or gDNA that made up the material.

The method was immunoSEQ multiplex PCR; TCRdb's version includes in-frame clones alone and lacks a portion of them. The top ten hold about 4.1% of the sample, which has about 130,000 clones, around 89% seen once. This CDR3 spans 16 amino acids. Germline CDR1 reads LNHDA; CDR2 reads SQIVND (reference sequence). V lost 6 bases and J 0 bases, leaving 17 bases between the germline ends. It was during active infection that Seattle patients were enrolled and then longitudinally followed. The sample consisted of peripheral blood. The sequence was obtained from a man in his fifties or sixties with COVID-19, enrolled during active disease. V gene TRBV19 combines with J gene TRBJ1-2; perhaps TRBD1 as D (5 bases). CDR3 sequence: CASRPADRGANYGYTF. The CDR3 bases are TGTGCCAGTAGGCCGGCGGATCGGGGGGCTAACTATGGCTACACCTTC. The whole variable domain, remainder taken from reference TRBV19 and TRBJ1-2, is DGGITQSPKYLFRKEGQNVTLSCEQNLNHDAMYWYRQDPGQGLRLIYYSQIVNDFQKGDIAEGYSVSREKKESFPLTVTSAQKNPTAFYLCASRPADRGANYGYTFGSGTRLTVV.